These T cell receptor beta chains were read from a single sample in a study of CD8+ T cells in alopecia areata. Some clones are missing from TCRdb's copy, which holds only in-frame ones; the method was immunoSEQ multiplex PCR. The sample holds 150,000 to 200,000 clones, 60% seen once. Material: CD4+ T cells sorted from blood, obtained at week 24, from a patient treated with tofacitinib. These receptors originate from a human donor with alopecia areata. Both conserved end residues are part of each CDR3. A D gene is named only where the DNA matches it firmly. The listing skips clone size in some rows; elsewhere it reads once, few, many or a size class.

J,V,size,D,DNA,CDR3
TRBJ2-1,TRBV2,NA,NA,TGTGCCCGCTCGGTGGGGGGCACCTACAATGAGCAGTTCTTC,CARSVGGTYNEQFF
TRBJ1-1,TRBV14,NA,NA,TGTGCCAGCAGCTCCCATTTAGGGCGCGCTGAAGCTTTCTTT,CASSSHLGRAEAFF
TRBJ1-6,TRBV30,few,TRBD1,TGTGCCTGGAGTTGGGACAGGGAATCACCCCTCCACTTT,CAWSWDRESPLHF
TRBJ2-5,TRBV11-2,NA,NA,TGTGCCAGCAGCCCCCCCCCGCGCCGGGAGACCCAGTACTTC,CASSPPPRRETQYF
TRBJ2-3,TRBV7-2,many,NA,TGTGCCAGCAGCTTCGGGTCTGTGGCAGATACGCAGTATTTT,CASSFGSVADTQYF
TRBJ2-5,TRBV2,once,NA,TGTGCCAGCAGCCCCGAGTACTTC,CASSPEYF
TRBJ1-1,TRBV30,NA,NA,TGTGCCTGGAAACAGCGGAACACTGAAGCTTTCTTT,CAWKQRNTEAFF
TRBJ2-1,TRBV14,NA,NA,TGTGCCAGCAGCTTTAGGAATGAGCAGTTCTTC,CASSFRNEQFF
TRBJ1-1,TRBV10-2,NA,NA,TGCGCCAGCAAGGGGGGGGGAGACACTGAAGCTTTCTTT,CASKGGGDTEAFF
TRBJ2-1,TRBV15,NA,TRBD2,TGTGCCACCAGCAGAGATAGTCGTTCTAGCGGGGGGTTGAGCTCCTACAATGAGCAGTTCTTC,CATSRDSRSSGGLSSYNEQFF
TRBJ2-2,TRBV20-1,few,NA,TGCAGTGCCCGGACTTTCGGGGAGCTGTTTTTT,CSARTFGELFF
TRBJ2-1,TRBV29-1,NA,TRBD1,TGCAGCGCCATGGACAGGGTCTACAATGAGCAGTTCTTC,CSAMDRVYNEQFF
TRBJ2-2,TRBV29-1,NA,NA,TGCAGCGTTGAACCTCCGAACACCGGGGAGCTGTTTTTT,CSVEPPNTGELFF
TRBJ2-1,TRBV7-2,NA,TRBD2,TGTGCCAGCAGCCCTTCTAGCGGGGGGGCCAGTGAGCAGTTCTTC,CASSPSSGGASEQFF
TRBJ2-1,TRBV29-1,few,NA,TGCAGCGTCCATACCGGGACCGCCGGCAATGAGCAGTTCTTC,CSVHTGTAGNEQFF
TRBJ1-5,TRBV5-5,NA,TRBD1,TGTGCCAGCAGCTTACTCGGACAGGGCGTTCTTCAGCCCCAGCATTTT,CASSLLGQGVLQPQHF
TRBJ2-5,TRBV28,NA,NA,TGTGCCAGCTTTAGCCAGACCCAGTACTTC,CASFSQTQYF
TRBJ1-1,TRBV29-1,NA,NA,TGCAGCGTTGAAGGGGTGAATGAAGCTTTCTTT,CSVEGVNEAFF
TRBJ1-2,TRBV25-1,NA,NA,TGTGCCAGCAGTAACCCTCCTCGGGACTATGGCTACACCTTC,CASSNPPRDYGYTF
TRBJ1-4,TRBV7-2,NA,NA,TGTGCCAGCTCCAGCGCATGGGATGAAAAACTGTTTTTT,CASSSAWDEKLFF
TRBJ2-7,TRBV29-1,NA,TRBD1,TGCAGCATTCAGGGGGCTGGCGAGCAGTACTTC,CSIQGAGEQYF
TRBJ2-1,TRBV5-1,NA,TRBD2,TGCGCCAGCAGCTCCGGACTAGCGGGCTACAATGAGCAGTTCTTC,CASSSGLAGYNEQFF
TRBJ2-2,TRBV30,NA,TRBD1,TGTGCCTGGAGTGCAAACAGGGGGTACACCGGGGAGCTGTTTTTT,CAWSANRGYTGELFF
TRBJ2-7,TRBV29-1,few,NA,TGCAGCGTTAGGGACATCTCCTACGAGCAGTACTTC,CSVRDISYEQYF
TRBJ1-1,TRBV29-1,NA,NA,TGCAGCGCCGACAGAACAAATTCAGTTATGAACACTGAAGCTTTCTTT,CSADRTNSVMNTEAFF
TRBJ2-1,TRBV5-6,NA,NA,TGTGCCAGCAGCTTGCAGGTTCGGCAAAACTCCTACAATGAGCAGTTCTTC,CASSLQVRQNSYNEQFF
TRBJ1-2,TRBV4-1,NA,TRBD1,TGCGCCAGCAGCCCCGGGACAGCGGGATGGGGTGGCTACACCTTC,CASSPGTAGWGGYTF
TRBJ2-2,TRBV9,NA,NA,TGTGCCAGCAGCGTAGGGGGCGGGGAGCTGTTTTTT,CASSVGGGELFF
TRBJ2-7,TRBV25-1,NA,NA,TGTGCCAGCAGCGAGTACAGGGTGGGTGGCGAGCAGTACTTC,CASSEYRVGGEQYF
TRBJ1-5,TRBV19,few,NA,TGTGCCAGTAGTATGACCAGGAATCAGCCCCAGCATTTT,CASSMTRNQPQHF
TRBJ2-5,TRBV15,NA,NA,TGTGCCACCAGCAGGGGGGGAGAGACCCAGTACTTC,CATSRGGETQYF
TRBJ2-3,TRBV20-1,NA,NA,TGCAGTGCTCTGCCAGATACGCAGTATTTT,CSALPDTQYF
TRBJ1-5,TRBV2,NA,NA,TGTGCCAGTCGGTCAGGTGTTTCCGACAATCAGCCCCAGCATTTT,CASRSGVSDNQPQHF
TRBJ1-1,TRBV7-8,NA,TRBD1,TGTGCCAGCAGCTTAGACAGGGGCCCGAACACTGAAGCTTTCTTT,CASSLDRGPNTEAFF
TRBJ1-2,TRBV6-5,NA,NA,TGTGCCAGCAGTTCTCGACAGAGGGGAGACTATGGCTACACCTTC,CASSSRQRGDYGYTF
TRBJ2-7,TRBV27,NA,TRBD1,TGTGCCAGCAGCCCGACGGGACAGGGGTTGTTCGAGCAGTACTTC,CASSPTGQGLFEQYF
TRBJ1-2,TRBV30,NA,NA,TGTGCCTGGAGTGTACGGTTAAGGGGGAGGAGGAATGGCTACACCTTC,CAWSVRLRGRRNGYTF
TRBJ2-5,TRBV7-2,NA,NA,TGTGCCAGCAGCCGCGACAGCACCCAAGAGACCCAGTACTTC,CASSRDSTQETQYF
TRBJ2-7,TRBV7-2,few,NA,TGTGCCAGCAGCTTAGCGGGATTACCCACCTACGAGCAGTACTTC,CASSLAGLPTYEQYF
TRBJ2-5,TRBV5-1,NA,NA,TGCGCCAGCAGCTTGGCGGATCAAGAGACCCAGTACTTC,CASSLADQETQYF
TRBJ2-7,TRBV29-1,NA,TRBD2,TGCAGCGTGGCATCGGGACTAGCTGCCTACGAGCAGTACTTC,CSVASGLAAYEQYF
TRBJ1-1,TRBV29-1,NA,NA,TGCAGCGTTGAAGACGGCCCACAGGGTCCGGCTTTCTTT,CSVEDGPQGPAFF
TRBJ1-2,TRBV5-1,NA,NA,TGCGCCAGCAGCTTGGACGCAGGGCGAAACTATGGCTACACCTTC,CASSLDAGRNYGYTF
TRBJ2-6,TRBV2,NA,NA,TGTGCCAGCAGTGAAGGGGCCAACGTCCTGACTTTC,CASSEGANVLTF
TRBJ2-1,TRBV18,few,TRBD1,TGTGCCAGCTCAGCCGGGACAGGGGCCTACAATGAGCAGTTCTTC,CASSAGTGAYNEQFF
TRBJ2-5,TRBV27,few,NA,TGTGCCAGCAGTCCCTGGGAGTCAGGGCAAGAGACCCAGTACTTC,CASSPWESGQETQYF
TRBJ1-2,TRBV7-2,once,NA,TGTGCCAGCAGCGAAAAGAACTATGGCTACACCTTC,CASSEKNYGYTF
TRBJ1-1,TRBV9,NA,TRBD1,TGTGCCAGCAGCTCCCAGGGGGCGAGGACTGAAGCTTTCTTT,CASSSQGARTEAFF
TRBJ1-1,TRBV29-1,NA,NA,TGCAGCGCCGGGACAACGAACACTGAAGCTTTCTTT,CSAGTTNTEAFF
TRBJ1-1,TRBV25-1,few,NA,TGTGCCAGCAGGGACCCTAACACTGAAGCTTTCTTT,CASRDPNTEAFF
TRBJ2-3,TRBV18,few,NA,TGTGCCAGCTCCGGGGACGCAGATACGCAGTATTTT,CASSGDADTQYF
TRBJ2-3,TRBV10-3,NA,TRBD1,TGTGCCATCACCTGGGACAGGAACCGAGATACGCAGTATTTT,CAITWDRNRDTQYF
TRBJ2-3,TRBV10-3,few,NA,TGTGCCATCAGTGAGTCCGCAGATACGCAGTATTTT,CAISESADTQYF
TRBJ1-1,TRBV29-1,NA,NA,TGCAGCGTTGAAGATCGCGGGGGGTACACTGAAGCTTTCTTT,CSVEDRGGYTEAFF